The entry below describes one T cell receptor beta chain. Its antigen remains unidentified. The sample originates from a study of identical twins. Study-wide findings and caveats: Abundant beta clonotypes from cord blood had fewer insertions, unlike memory repertoires, which showed none. Within monozygotic twins, out-of-frame TCR alpha sharing was underestimated by the models.

Healthy Caucasians made up all donors. A single record per CDR3 protein comes from TCRdb applying MiXCR to the 5' RACE reads. The sample records more than 200,000 distinct CDR3 sequences, around 10% being singletons. This clonotype was obtained from a woman between 18 and 29 years old in good health. The material sequenced was memory (CD45RO+) T cells sorted from blood.

The CDR3, as DNA: TGTGCCAGCAGCTCTCATGCGGGCGCAGAGACCCAGTACTTC. It encodes CASSSHAGAETQYF. V usage is TRBV9 and J usage is TRBJ2-5, with D perhaps TRBD2 (5 bases). The CDR3 length is 14 residues. V was trimmed by 4 bases and J by 4 bases, leaving 14 bases between them. Looked up from germline, CDR1 is SGDLS and CDR2 is YYNGEE.